This entry lists 19 T cell receptor beta chains sequenced from one sample in a study of T-cell memory formation after mild COVID-19. TCRdb recomputed calls from the 5' RACE reads with MiXCR, one row per CDR3 protein. The sample lists about 190,000 distinct CDR3 sequences, roughly 30% seen once, with roughly an eighth in the top ten. The source material was PBMCs or a T cell subset sorted from them (not recorded which). The receptor source for this set is an adult woman who had mild COVID-19 (a few samples of this study predate the infection). Cell type and time point are not known.

This clonotype was seen a few times. The J gene is TRBJ1-6, the V gene TRBV5-5; the D is unclear. Trimming took off 4 bases at V and 6 bases at J, with 17 bases between the two ends. The germline V gene encodes CDR1 SGHKS and CDR2 YYEKEE (reference sequence). The CDR3 loop spans 16 amino acids. CDR3 in amino acids: CASSLDAAKSNSPLHF. The CDR3 nucleotides read TGTGCCAGCAGCCTGGACGCAGCTAAAAGTAATTCACCCCTCCACTTT.

The CDR3 coding sequence is TGTGCCACCAGAAATGACAGGGGGTGCGAAAAACTGTTTTTT. Its translation is CATRNDRGCEKLFF. V and J are TRBV24-1 and TRBJ1-4; TRBD1 agrees at 9 bases. Germline CDR1 is KGHDR and CDR2 is SFDVKD. The junction had 7 bases not matched to a gene; V was cut back by 7 bases and J by 8 bases. This CDR3 is built from 14 residues.

This sequence joins TRBV20-1 and TRBJ1-6; 10 bases align to TRBD1. The germline V gene encodes CDR1 DFQATT and CDR2 SNEGSKA (reference sequence). This CDR3 spans 16 amino acids. Germline trimming cut 3 bases from V and 8 bases from J; bases unmatched to any gene: 10. The chain's CDR3 is CSASRDRGLSYSPLHF. The CDR3, as DNA: TGCAGTGCTAGTCGCGACAGGGGGCTGAGTTATTCACCCCTCCACTTT.

The chain recombines TRBV24-1 with TRBJ2-1, with 8 positions matching TRBD1. There are 15 residues in the CDR3. Trimming removed 4 bases from V and 3 bases from J; junction bases left unmatched: 4. Germline V lookup: CDR1 KGHDR, CDR2 SFDVKD. The CDR3 protein is CATSETGQGYNEQFF. CDR3 in DNA: TGTGCCACCAGTGAAACTGGACAGGGCTACAATGAGCAGTTCTTC.

This clonotype was counted between two and nine times. The rearrangement links TRBV4-3 to TRBJ2-1; either TRBD1 or TRBD2 may fit D (5 bases each). Looked up from germline, CDR1 is LGHNA and CDR2 is YSLEER. The CDR3 runs 13 residues. Trimming pared 3 bases from V and 3 bases from J, leaving 6 bases between. The CDR3 loop is CASSQGVYNEQFF. CDR3 DNA sequence: TGCGCCAGCAGCCAGGGGGTCTACAATGAGCAGTTCTTC.

This sequence joins TRBV6-2 or TRBV6-3 and TRBJ1-1; TRBD1 aligns across 7 bases. With V trimmed by 7 bases and J by 7 bases, 9 bases remained unmatched. This CDR3 is built from 13 residues. CDR1 is MNHEY, CDR2 SVGEGT, per germline. The CDR3: CASTPTGSNEAFF. The CDR3 DNA is TGTGCCAGCACTCCGACAGGGAGTAATGAAGCTTTCTTT.

The rearrangement joins TRBV7-9 to TRBJ2-5; a possible D gene is TRBD2 (5 bases). The CDR3 contains 11 residues. Germline values: CDR1 SEHNR, CDR2 FQNEAQ (reference sequence). V was shortened by 11 bases and J by 5 bases, with 12 bases between the two germline ends. CDR3 sequence: CARASGETQYF. CDR3 bases: TGTGCCCGGGCGTCGGGGGAGACCCAGTACTTC.

This clonotype appeared a few times. This chain uses TRBV11-3 with TRBJ2-3; D unclear. Germline CDR1 SGHNT, CDR2 YENEEA. The CDR3 length is 12 residues. The V end was cut by 1 base, the J end by 8 bases, with 7 bases between. The CDR3 DNA follows: TGTGCCAGCAGCTTAGTCAAGGGTACGCAGTATTTT. Encoded protein: CASSLVKGTQYF.

This clonotype was observed a few times. The J gene is TRBJ2-7, the V gene TRBV7-9; D gene uncertain. V was pared by 5 bases and J by 4 bases, with 18 bases between. This CDR3 has 15 amino acids. Germline CDR1 is SEHNR and CDR2 is FQNEAQ (reference sequence). The CDR3 loop reads CASSAGTLGRYEQYF. As DNA, the CDR3 is TGTGCCAGCAGCGCCGGAACACTGGGCAGGTACGAGCAGTACTTC.

CDR3 sequence (DNA): TGTGCCAGCAGCTGGACAGGGAATCGCGAGCAGTACTTC. Protein sequence: CASSWTGNREQYF. The chain couples TRBV7-9 to TRBJ2-7, with 8 positions matching TRBD1. Germline V lookup: CDR1 SEHNR, CDR2 FQNEAQ (reference sequence). This CDR3 is 13 amino acids long. With 4 bases clipped from V and 6 bases from J, the junction kept 5 bases outside the gene matches.

The rearrangement joins TRBV20-1 to TRBJ2-7, with 10 positions matching TRBD1. Germline V gene data show CDR1 as DFQATT and CDR2 as SNEGSKA (reference sequence). This CDR3 has 15 residues. V lost 1 base to trimming and J lost 9 bases; unmatched junction nucleotides: 12. CDR3 in DNA: TGCAGTGCTAGAGCTACGGGACAGGGGCGAGGTGTGCAGTACTTC. Residues: CSARATGQGRGVQYF.

The genes are TRBV6-6 and TRBJ2-7; D unresolved. Germline CDR1 and CDR2: MNHNY and SVGAGI (reference sequence). The V gene lost 5 bases and the J gene lost 0 bases, with 20 bases spanning the gap. The CDR3 totals 17 residues. The CDR3 is CASSPYVMAGSSYEQYF. As DNA, the CDR3 is TGTGCCAGCAGTCCCTACGTAATGGCAGGTTCCTCCTACGAGCAGTACTTC.

In this sample, this clonotype turned up a few times. The V gene is TRBV11-2, the J gene TRBJ1-2; D is ambiguous. In germline, CDR1 is SGHAT, CDR2 FQNNGV. The CDR3 contains 15 residues. With 1 base removed from V and 0 bases from J, the gap between germline ends came to 9 bases. CDR3 in DNA: TGTGCCAGCAGCTTAGGCCGACTAGCTAACTATGGCTACACCTTC. The encoded protein is CASSLGRLANYGYTF.

V usage is TRBV25-1 and J usage is TRBJ1-1, with no clear D. Trimming cost V 2 bases and J 0 bases, with 7 bases left between them. The CDR3 is 14 amino acids. Per the germline V gene, CDR1 is MGHDK and CDR2 is SYGVNS. The CDR3 nucleotides are TGTGCCAGCAGTGAAACATCAATGAACACTGAAGCTTTCTTT. As protein: CASSETSMNTEAFF.

The chain has TRBV2 and TRBJ1-4, with 7 nucleotides matching TRBD1. Germline trimming cut 2 bases from V and 8 bases from J; bases unmatched to any gene: 8. Germline CDR1 is SNHLY and CDR2 is FYNNEI. The CDR3 is 15 residues long. In DNA, the CDR3 is TGTGCCAGCAGTGAAACCTCCGGGACAGTAGAAAAACTGTTTTTT. Its translation: CASSETSGTVEKLFF.

The genes are TRBV12-3 or TRBV12-4 and TRBJ1-5; 12 bases are a match to TRBD1. J gave up 2 bases and V 6 bases, and 2 bases lay outside the gene matches. The CDR3 covers 15 residues. CDR3 in DNA: TGTGCCAGCAGAGGGACAGGGGGCGGCAATCAGCCCCAGCATTTT. This gives the protein CASRGTGGGNQPQHF.

CDR3 residues: CSVKTLYGYTF. CDR3 coding DNA: TGCAGCGTAAAAACTTTATATGGCTACACCTTC. The chain employs TRBV29-1 and TRBJ1-2; D is unclear. The CDR3 has 11 amino acids. Per the germline V gene, CDR1 is SQVTM and CDR2 is ANQGSEA. The ends were cut back, 6 bases at V and 5 bases at J, with 10 bases in the middle.

The V and J genes are TRBV7-3 and TRBJ2-5, with D possibly TRBD1 on 5 matching bases. This CDR3 is 15 amino acids long. Deletions cut 5 bases from V and 1 base from J, with 14 bases between. Germline assignment: CDR1 SGHTA and CDR2 FQGTGA. DNA for the CDR3: TGTGCCAGCAGCCTAAATGCAGGGATCCAAGAGACCCAGTACTTC. This codes for CASSLNAGIQETQYF.

This clonotype was seen many times. The chain employs TRBV10-3 and TRBJ2-5; 11 bases agree with TRBD1. This CDR3 is 13 amino acids long. With V trimmed by 11 bases and J by 5 bases, 7 bases remained unmatched. From germline, CDR1 is ENHRY and CDR2 SYGVKD. CDR3 region: CAVGTGGFETQYF. The CDR3 DNA reads as TGTGCCGTCGGGACAGGGGGTTTCGAGACCCAGTACTTC.